The next 18 T cell receptor beta chains were all read from a single sample in a study of CXCR3-negative and CXCR3-positive naive CD8 T cells. cDNA libraries for TRB were generated by 5' RACE incorporating UMI labels. Using the 5' RACE reads, TCRdb records one entry per CDR3 protein without DNA. Across around 52,000 distinct CDR3 sequences, the top ten clones capture about 20% of the sample. The source material was memory CD8+ T cells from blood. These TCRs come from a human donor in good health. Some clones in this sample may be carry-over from other donors' samples.

This rearrangement joins TRBV4-3 to TRBJ1-4. The germline V gene has CDR1 LGHNA and CDR2 YSLEER. The CDR3 contains 17 residues. The CDR3 sequence is CASSQDLAGLTNEKLFF.

The V call is TRBV10-1, the J call TRBJ1-1; the D call from TCRdb, TRBD1, cannot be confirmed without DNA. Germline V lookup: CDR1 WNHNN, CDR2 SYGVQD (reference sequence). This CDR3 has 14 amino acids. The CDR3 reads CASSEAGGDTEAFF.

CDR3 in amino acids: CASSLDRDGPYEQYF. The V call is TRBV5-1, the J call TRBJ2-7; the D call of TRBD1 rests on TCRdb alone, since no DNA is present to check it. This CDR3 region has 15 residues. CDR1 and CDR2 (germline): SGHRS, YFSETQ.

The chain uses TRBV7-6 and TRBJ2-1; TCRdb picks TRBD2, but there is no DNA to check that call. The CDR3 runs to 19 residues. Germline V CDR1 and CDR2: SGHVS, FNYEAQ. CDR3 residues: CASSLVSASGRPPYNEQFF. Full variable domain (remainder filled in from reference TRBV7-6 and TRBJ2-1): GAGVSQSPRYKVTKRGQDVALRCDPISGHVSLYWYRQALGQGPEFLTYFNYEAQQDKSGLPNDRFSAERPEGSISTLTIQRTEQRDSAMYRCASSLVSASGRPPYNEQFFGPGTRLTVL.

V is TRBV20-1 and J is TRBJ2-5; checking the TCRdb D call of TRBD1 is not possible without DNA. Germline CDR1 is DFQATT and CDR2 is SNEGSKA (reference sequence). The CDR3 is 14 amino acids. CDR3 residues: CSIPGAGELETQYF.

The chain employs TRBV4-3 and TRBJ2-7; with no DNA, the TCRdb D assignment of TRBD1 cannot be verified. This CDR3 is built from 15 residues. Per germline, CDR1 LGHNA and CDR2 YSLEER. CDR3 loop: CASSQDSGQGYEQYF.

CDR3 in amino acids: CASSEQWGVGDEQFF. The chain couples TRBV25-1 to TRBJ2-1; TCRdb outputs TRBD1, but without DNA this stays unchecked. Germline V gene sequence: CDR1 MGHDK, CDR2 SYGVNS. The CDR3 covers 15 residues.

The V and J genes are TRBV28 and TRBJ2-1. Germline CDR1 MDHEN, CDR2 SYDVKM. This CDR3 has 12 residues. The CDR3 sequence: CASSFSGGEQFF.

The chain uses TRBV7-2 and TRBJ2-5; TCRdb lists TRBD1, though no DNA is available to test this call. The CDR3 runs to 13 residues. Germline V CDR1 and CDR2: SGHTA, FQGNSA. The CDR3 here is CASSSPSGETQYF.

This CDR3 reads CASSWRGMNTEAFF. The genes are TRBV12-3 or TRBV12-4 and TRBJ1-1. The CDR3 runs 14 residues.

The chain couples TRBV29-1 to TRBJ2-7; the D call from TCRdb, TRBD1, cannot be confirmed without DNA. CDR1 and CDR2 (germline): SQVTM, ANQGSEA. The CDR3 is 12 residues long. The chain's CDR3 is CSVLSGSYEQYF.

The V and J genes are TRBV20-1 and TRBJ1-2; TCRdb selects TRBD1, and the lack of DNA leaves this call unchecked. The CDR3 has 14 amino acids. Germline V gives CDR1 DFQATT, CDR2 SNEGSKA (reference sequence). CDR3 sequence: CSAPDTSRARIHNF.

The rearrangement links TRBV6-4 to TRBJ2-3; without DNA, the TCRdb call of TRBD2 cannot be checked. CDR3 length: 16 residues. CDR1 MRHNA and CDR2 SNTAGT come from the germline V gene. CDR3 protein: CASSVAGTSGADTQYF.

V is TRBV7-6 and J is TRBJ2-3; checking the TCRdb D call of TRBD2 is not possible without DNA. The CDR3 has 18 residues. CDR1 and CDR2 (germline): SGHVS, FNYEAQ. CDR3 in amino acids: CASSLLEREGRSTDTQYF.

This rearrangement joins TRBV20-1 to TRBJ1-1; checking the TCRdb D call of TRBD1 is not possible without DNA. The germline V gene has CDR1 DFQATT and CDR2 SNEGSKA (reference sequence). The CDR3 contains 14 residues. The CDR3 is CSARLQGFHTEAFF.

This chain connects TRBV11-1 to TRBJ2-7; TCRdb outputs TRBD1, but without DNA this stays unchecked. The CDR3 is made up of 13 amino acids. Germline V CDR1 and CDR2: SGHAT, FQDESV (reference sequence). This CDR3 reads CASAGDNDYEQYF.

The CDR3: CASSDAGELFF. The chain joins TRBV7-2 to TRBJ2-2. Germline assignment: CDR1 SGHTA and CDR2 FQGNSA. This CDR3 has 11 amino acids. The whole variable domain, remainder taken from reference TRBV7-2 and TRBJ2-2, is GAGVSQSPSNKVTEKGKDVELRCDPISGHTALYWYRQSLGQGLEFLIYFQGNSAPDKSGLPSDRFSAERTGGSVSTLTIQRTQQEDSAVYLCASSDAGELFFGEGSRLTVL.

The chain joins TRBV9 to TRBJ2-7; TCRdb's D gene call, TRBD2, goes unchecked for lack of DNA. The CDR3 is made up of 15 amino acids. Looked up from germline, CDR1 is SGDLS and CDR2 is YYNGEE. The CDR3 loop reads CASSVEGLAGDEQYF.